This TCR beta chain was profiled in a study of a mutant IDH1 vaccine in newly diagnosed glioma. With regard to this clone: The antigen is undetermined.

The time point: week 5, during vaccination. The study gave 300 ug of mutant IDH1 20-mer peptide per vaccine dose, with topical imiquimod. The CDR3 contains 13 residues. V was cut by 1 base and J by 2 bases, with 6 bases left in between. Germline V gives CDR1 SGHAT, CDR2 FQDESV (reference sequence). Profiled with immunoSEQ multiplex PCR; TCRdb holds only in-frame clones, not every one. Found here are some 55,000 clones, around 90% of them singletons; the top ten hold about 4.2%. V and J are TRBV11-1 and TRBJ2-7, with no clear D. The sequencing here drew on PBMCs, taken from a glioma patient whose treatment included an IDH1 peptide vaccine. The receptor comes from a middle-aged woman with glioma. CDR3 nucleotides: TGTGCCAGCAGCTTAGGGGCTACCTACGAGCAGTACTTC. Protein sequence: CASSLGATYEQYF.